This T cell receptor beta chain stems from a study of graft-versus-host responses after intestinal transplantation. Overall study: Multivisceral, liver-intestinal, or isolated intestinal grafts went to recipients. After anti-thymocyte globulin induction, recipients took tacrolimus and steroids for about 3 years. Study results and limitations: The authors found GvH clones in recipient marrow, some appearing first in ileum or blood. High graft-versus-host to host-versus-graft T cell clonal ratios marked allografts of patients with graft-donor macrochimerism.

This clone was seen a single time. The antigen is undetermined. TCRdb's table, derived via immunoSEQ multiplex PCR, lists solely in-frame clones and lacks some. The sample carries tens of thousands of clones, 90% to 95% recorded once. V was cut by 5 bases and J by 3 bases, with 10 bases left in between. The CDR3 extends over 13 amino acids. Germline loops: CDR1 SGHTA, CDR2 FQGNSA. The genes are TRBV7-2 and TRBJ1-1; the D gene is possibly TRBD1 (6 bases). This sample comprised unstimulated CD8+ T cells sorted from spleen or lymph node cells, obtained before intestinal transplant. The source is a human donor who received an intestinal transplant. Written as DNA, the CDR3 is TGTGCCAGCAGCCCTACAGGGTACACTGAAGCTTTCTTT. It specifies CASSPTGYTEAFF.